The next 6 T cell receptor beta chains were all read from a single sample in a study of cytomegalovirus exposure and HLA in healthy donors. Both 60 Vbeta primers and 13 Jbeta primers went into the PCR. Profiling relied on immunoSEQ multiplex PCR, and the TCRdb table lists in-frame clones only, not all of them. The specimen's table records about 150,000 clones. The sample taken for sequencing was PBMCs. The receptors were sampled from a woman in her 50s in good health and CMV-seronegative.

The V call is TRBV11-2, the J call TRBJ2-5; 10 nucleotides match TRBD2. This CDR3 spans 14 amino acids. V was pared by 7 bases and J by 5 bases, with 7 bases of the junction left unmatched. Germline loops: CDR1 SGHAT, CDR2 FQNNGV. CDR3 sequence (DNA): TGTGCCAGCAAGGCTAGCGGGGGTGGGGAGACCCAGTACTTC. This encodes CASKASGGGETQYF.

V usage is TRBV7-9 and J usage is TRBJ2-1; a weak D match, TRBD2 (6 bases). The ends were cut back, 5 bases at V and 4 bases at J, with 18 bases in the middle. The CDR3 runs 16 residues. The germline CDR1 and CDR2 sequences are SEHNR and FQNEAQ (reference sequence). CDR3 sequence: CASSPKEGRVYNEQFF. The CDR3 DNA follows: TGTGCCAGCAGCCCGAAGGAGGGTAGGGTGTACAATGAGCAGTTCTTC.

V gene TRBV6-5 combines with J gene TRBJ1-5; D is undetermined. The germline V gene has CDR1 MNHEY and CDR2 SVGAGI. Trimming removed 6 bases from V and 3 bases from J, with 15 bases in between. The CDR3 spans 15 residues. The CDR3 is CASRSTSRPNQPQHF. CDR3 nucleotides: TGTGCCAGCAGGTCGACATCTCGACCCAATCAGCCCCAGCATTTT.

DNA of the CDR3: TGTGCCTCCTACGGGGTAGCGGGAGGGTACAATGAGCAGTTCTTC. The encoded protein is CASYGVAGGYNEQFF. V is TRBV28 and J is TRBJ2-1, with TRBD2 matching over 11 bases. CDR1 and CDR2 from the germline V gene are MDHEN and SYDVKM. This CDR3 comprises 15 residues. After removal of 11 bases from V and 4 bases from J, the junction contained 10 bases not matched to a gene.

The chain joins TRBV30 to TRBJ1-5; possibly TRBD1 for D (5 bases). Germline V gene data show CDR1 as GTSNPN and CDR2 as SVGIG (reference sequence). The CDR3 spans 13 residues. V gave up 2 bases and J gave up 6 bases, with 11 bases separating them. CDR3 bases: TGTGCCTGGAGTCGGACACAGTTTCAGCCCCAGCATTTT. Protein: CAWSRTQFQPQHF.

The chain joins TRBV28 to TRBJ2-2; 9 bases match TRBD1. The V segment lost 6 bases and the J segment 5 bases; nucleotides outside the gene matches: 4. The germline CDR1 and CDR2 sequences are MDHEN and SYDVKM. The CDR3 has 14 residues. The CDR3 DNA reads TGTGCCAGCAGCGACAGGGGGTATACCGGGGAGCTGTTTTTT. It specifies CASSDRGYTGELFF.